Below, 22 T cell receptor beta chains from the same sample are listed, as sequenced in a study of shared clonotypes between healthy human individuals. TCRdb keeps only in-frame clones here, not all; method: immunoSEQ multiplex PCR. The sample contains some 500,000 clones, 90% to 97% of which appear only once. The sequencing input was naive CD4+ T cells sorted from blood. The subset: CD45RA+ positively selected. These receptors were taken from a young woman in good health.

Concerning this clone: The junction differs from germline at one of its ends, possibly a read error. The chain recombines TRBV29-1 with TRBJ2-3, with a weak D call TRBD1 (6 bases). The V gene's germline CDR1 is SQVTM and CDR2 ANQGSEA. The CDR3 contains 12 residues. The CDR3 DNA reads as TGCAGCGTTGACCGTGGACAGAACCAGAGGAATTTT. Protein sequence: CSVDRGQNQRNF.

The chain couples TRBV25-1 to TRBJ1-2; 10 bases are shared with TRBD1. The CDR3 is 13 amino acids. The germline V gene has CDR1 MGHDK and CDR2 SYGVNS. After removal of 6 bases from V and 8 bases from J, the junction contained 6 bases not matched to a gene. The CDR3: CASRGQGVRGYTF. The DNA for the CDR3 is TGTGCCAGCAGAGGACAGGGGGTGAGGGGCTACACCTTC.

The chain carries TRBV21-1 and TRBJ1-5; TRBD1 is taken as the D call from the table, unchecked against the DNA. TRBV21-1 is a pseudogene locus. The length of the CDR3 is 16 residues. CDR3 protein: CASRVTGQGGNQPQHF. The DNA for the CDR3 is TGTGCCAGCAGGGTCACGGGACAGGGAGGCAATCAGCCCCAGCATTTT.

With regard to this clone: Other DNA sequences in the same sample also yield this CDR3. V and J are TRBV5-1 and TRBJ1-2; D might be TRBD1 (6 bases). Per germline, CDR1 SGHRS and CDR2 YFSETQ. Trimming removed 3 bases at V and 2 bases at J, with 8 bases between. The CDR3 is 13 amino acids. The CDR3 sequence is CASSWTENYGYTF. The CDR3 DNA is TGCGCCAGCAGCTGGACAGAGAACTATGGCTACACCTTC.

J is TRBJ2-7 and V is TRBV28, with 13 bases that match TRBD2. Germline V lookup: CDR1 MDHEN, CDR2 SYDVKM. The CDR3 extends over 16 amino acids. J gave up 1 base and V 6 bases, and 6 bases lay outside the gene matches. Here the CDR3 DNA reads TGTGCCAGCAGACGGGGGACTAGCGGGGATTCCTACGAGCAGTACTTC. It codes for CASRRGTSGDSYEQYF.

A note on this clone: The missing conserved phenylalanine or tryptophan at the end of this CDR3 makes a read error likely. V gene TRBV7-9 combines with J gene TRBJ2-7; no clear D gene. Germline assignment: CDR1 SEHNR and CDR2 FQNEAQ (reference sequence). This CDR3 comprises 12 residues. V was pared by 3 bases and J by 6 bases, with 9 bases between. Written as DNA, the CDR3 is TGTGCCAGCAGCTTGGTACAGACCGAGCAGTACCTC. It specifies CASSLVQTEQYL.

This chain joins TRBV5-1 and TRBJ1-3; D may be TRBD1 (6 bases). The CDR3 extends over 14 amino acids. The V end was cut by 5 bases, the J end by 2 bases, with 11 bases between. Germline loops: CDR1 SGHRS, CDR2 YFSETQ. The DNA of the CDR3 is TGCGCCAGCAGGTTTCAGGGGCCTGGAAACACCATATATTTT. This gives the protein CASRFQGPGNTIYF.

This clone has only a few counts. The CDR3 region has the DNA TGCGCCAGCAGTGAGTCGGGGACAGGGTCCTACGAGCAGTACTTC. It yields the protein CASSESGTGSYEQYF. V and J are TRBV10-1 and TRBJ2-7; 9 bases agree with TRBD1. The CDR3 has 15 residues. Per germline, CDR1 WNHNN and CDR2 SYGVQD (reference sequence). With 0 bases clipped from V and 1 base from J, the junction kept 1 base outside the gene matches.

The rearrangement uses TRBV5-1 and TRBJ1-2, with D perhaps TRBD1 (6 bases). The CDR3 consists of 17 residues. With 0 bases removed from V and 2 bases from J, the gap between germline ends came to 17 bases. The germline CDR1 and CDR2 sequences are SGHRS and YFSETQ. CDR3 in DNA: TGCGCCAGCAGCTTGGTGGCAGGGGATGTGACAAACTATGGCTACACCTTC. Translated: CASSLVAGDVTNYGYTF.

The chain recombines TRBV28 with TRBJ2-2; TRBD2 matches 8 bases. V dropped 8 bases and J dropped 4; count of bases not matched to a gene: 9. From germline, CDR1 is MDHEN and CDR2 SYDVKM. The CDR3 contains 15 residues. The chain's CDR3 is CASGRSGRGTGELFF. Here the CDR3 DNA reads TGTGCCAGCGGTCGAAGCGGGAGAGGCACCGGGGAGCTGTTTTTT.

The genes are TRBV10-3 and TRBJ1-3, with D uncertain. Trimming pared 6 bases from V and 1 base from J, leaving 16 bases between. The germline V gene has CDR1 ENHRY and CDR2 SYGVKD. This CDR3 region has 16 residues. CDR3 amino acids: CAISPQTERSGNTIYF. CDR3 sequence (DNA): TGTGCCATCAGCCCCCAGACGGAACGATCTGGAAACACCATATATTTT.

The CDR3 DNA reads TGTGCCAGCAGTGATGTTCCGACGGGGGGCTACACCTTC. It codes for CASSDVPTGGYTF. The chain combines TRBV2 with TRBJ1-2, with no clear D. Germline V gene data show CDR1 as SNHLY and CDR2 as FYNNEI. This CDR3 is built from 13 residues. V was trimmed by 3 bases and J by 8 bases, leaving 13 bases between them.

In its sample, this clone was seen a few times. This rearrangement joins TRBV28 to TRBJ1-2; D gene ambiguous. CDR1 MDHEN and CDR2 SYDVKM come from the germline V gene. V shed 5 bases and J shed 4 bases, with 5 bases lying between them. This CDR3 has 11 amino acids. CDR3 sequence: CASSGPYGYTF. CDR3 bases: TGTGCCAGCAGTGGTCCCTATGGCTACACCTTC.

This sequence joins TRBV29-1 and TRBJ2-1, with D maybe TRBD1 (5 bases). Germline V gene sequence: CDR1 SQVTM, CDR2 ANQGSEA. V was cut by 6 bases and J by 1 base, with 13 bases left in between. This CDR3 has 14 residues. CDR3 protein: CSVLPQGSYNEQFF. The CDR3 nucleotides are TGCAGCGTCCTCCCCCAGGGATCCTACAATGAGCAGTTCTTC.

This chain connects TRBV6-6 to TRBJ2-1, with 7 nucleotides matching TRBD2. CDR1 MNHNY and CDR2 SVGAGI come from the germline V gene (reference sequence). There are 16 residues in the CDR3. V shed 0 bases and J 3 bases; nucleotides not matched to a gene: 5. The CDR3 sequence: CASSYSGGRVYNEQFF. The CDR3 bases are TGTGCCAGCAGTTACTCGGGCGGGAGAGTCTACAATGAGCAGTTCTTC.

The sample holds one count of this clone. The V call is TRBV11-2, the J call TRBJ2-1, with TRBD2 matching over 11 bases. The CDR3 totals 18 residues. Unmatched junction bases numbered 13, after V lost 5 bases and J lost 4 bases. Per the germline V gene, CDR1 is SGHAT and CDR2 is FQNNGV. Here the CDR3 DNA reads TGTGCCAGCAGCGCCGGGACTAGCGGACGCCGATTGTACAATGAGCAGTTCTTC. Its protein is CASSAGTSGRRLYNEQFF. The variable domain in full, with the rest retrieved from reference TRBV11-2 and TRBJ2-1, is EAGVAQSPRYKIIEKRQSVAFWCNPISGHATLYWYQQILGQGPKLLIQFQNNGVVDDSQLPKDRFSAERLKGVDSTLKIQPAKLEDSAVYLCASSAGTSGRRLYNEQFFGPGTRLTVL.

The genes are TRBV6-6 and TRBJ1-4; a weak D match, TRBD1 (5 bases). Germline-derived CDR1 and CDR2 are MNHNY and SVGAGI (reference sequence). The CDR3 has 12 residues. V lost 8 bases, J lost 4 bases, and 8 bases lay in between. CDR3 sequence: CASRRGNEKLFF. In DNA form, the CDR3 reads TGTGCCAGCCGAAGGGGTAATGAAAAACTGTTTTTT.

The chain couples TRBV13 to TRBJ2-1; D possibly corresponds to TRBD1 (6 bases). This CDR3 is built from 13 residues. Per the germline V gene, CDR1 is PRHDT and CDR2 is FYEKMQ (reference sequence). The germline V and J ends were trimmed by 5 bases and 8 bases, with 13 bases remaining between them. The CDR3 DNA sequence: TGTGCCAGCAGCCTGGGACACGGCGATGAGCAGTTCTTC. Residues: CASSLGHGDEQFF.

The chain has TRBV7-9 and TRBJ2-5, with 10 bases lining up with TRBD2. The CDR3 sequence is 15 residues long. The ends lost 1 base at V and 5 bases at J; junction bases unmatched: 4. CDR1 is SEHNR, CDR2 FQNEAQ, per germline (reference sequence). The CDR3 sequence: CASSLGGAGGETQYF. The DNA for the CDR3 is TGTGCCAGCAGCTTAGGAGGAGCGGGAGGGGAGACCCAGTACTTC.

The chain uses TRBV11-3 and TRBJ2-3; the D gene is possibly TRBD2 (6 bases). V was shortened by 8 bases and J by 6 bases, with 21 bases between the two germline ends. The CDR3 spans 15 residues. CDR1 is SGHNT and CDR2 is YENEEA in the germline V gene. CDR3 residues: CASSPGTLREDTQYF. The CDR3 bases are TGTGCCAGCTCGCCCGGGACTCTCAGGGAGGATACGCAGTATTTT.

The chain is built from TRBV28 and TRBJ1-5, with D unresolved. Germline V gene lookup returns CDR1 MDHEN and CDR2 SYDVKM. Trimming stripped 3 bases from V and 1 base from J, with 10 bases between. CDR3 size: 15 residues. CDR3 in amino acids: CASSFDGSSNQPQHF. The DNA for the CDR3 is TGTGCCAGCAGTTTCGACGGCTCGAGCAATCAGCCCCAGCATTTT.

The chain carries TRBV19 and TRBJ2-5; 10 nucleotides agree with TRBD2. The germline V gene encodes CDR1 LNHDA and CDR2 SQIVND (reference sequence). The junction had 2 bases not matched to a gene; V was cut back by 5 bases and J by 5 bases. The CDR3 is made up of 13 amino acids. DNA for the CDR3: TGTGCCAGTAGTGGGACTAGCGTGGAGACCCAGTACTTC. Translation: CASSGTSVETQYF.